Shown below are 23 T cell receptor beta chains from a single sample sequenced in a study of beta chain features in type 1 diabetes. Every isolated RNA sample was fully reverse transcribed, so sequencing captured expressed TCRB transcripts. Sequenced by immunoSEQ multiplex PCR; TCRdb stores in-frame clones only, minus some. The data contain 450,000 to 550,000 clones, 30% of them seen just once; the ten biggest clones take up roughly 0.06%. The sequenced sample consisted of naive CD4+ T cells from blood. Receptors originate from a man between 18 and 29 years old in good health.

This clone was observed a few times. V is TRBV27 and J is TRBJ2-7; D perhaps matches TRBD1 (5 bases). CDR1 is MNHEY and CDR2 is SMNVEV in the germline V gene (reference sequence). V was clipped by 6 bases and J by 2 bases, with 14 bases between them. The CDR3 is 14 amino acids. The CDR3 region is CASRGHTPTYEQYF. The CDR3 DNA reads TGTGCCAGCAGAGGACATACCCCGACCTACGAGCAGTACTTC.

This sequence joins TRBV7-2 and TRBJ2-7, with D unresolved. Germline CDR1 is SGHTA and CDR2 is FQGNSA. The CDR3 contains 14 residues. The ends were cut back, 5 bases at V and 2 bases at J, with 13 bases in the middle. The CDR3: CASSPSTAAYEQYF. The CDR3 DNA is TGTGCCAGCAGCCCAAGTACAGCAGCCTACGAGCAGTACTTC.

The CDR3 reads CRAAGGEQFF. The DNA for the CDR3 is TGCAGAGCCGCAGGGGGCGAGCAGTTCTTC. The chain has TRBV20-1 and TRBJ2-1; 8 nucleotides match TRBD1. The CDR3 totals 10 residues. Germline lookup yields CDR1 DFQATT and CDR2 SNEGSKA (reference sequence).

This rearrangement joins TRBV29-1 to TRBJ2-7; TRBD2 aligns across 9 bases. Germline V CDR1 and CDR2: SQVTM, ANQGSEA. The CDR3 contains 15 residues. The J segment lost 2 bases and the V segment lost 1 base, leaving 6 bases of the junction unmatched. This CDR3 reads CSVEGGLARAYEQYF. The CDR3 DNA reads TGCAGCGTTGAAGGGGGACTAGCCCGCGCCTACGAGCAGTACTTC.

This clone was seen more than once but under ten times. V usage is TRBV25-1 and J usage is TRBJ2-7; 12 bases match TRBD2. Germline lookup yields CDR1 MGHDK and CDR2 SYGVNS. After removal of 5 bases from V and 5 bases from J, the junction contained 7 bases not matched to a gene. This CDR3 comprises 15 residues. The CDR3 sequence is CASSPTSGSYNEQYF. The CDR3 region has the DNA TGTGCCAGCAGTCCGACTAGCGGGAGTTACAACGAGCAGTACTTC.

This clone was counted only a few times. The chain combines TRBV5-1 with TRBJ1-2; no clear D gene. The CDR3 is made up of 13 amino acids. Trimming shortened V by 2 bases and J by 4 bases, and 9 bases separated the two germline ends. Germline CDR1 reads SGHRS; CDR2 reads YFSETQ. The CDR3: CASSFGSGYGYTF. CDR3 sequence (DNA): TGCGCCAGCAGCTTCGGGAGTGGCTATGGCTACACCTTC.

Only a few counts were recorded for this clone. The chain links TRBV29-1 to TRBJ2-1, with no clear D. CDR3 size: 13 residues. Germline CDR1 is SQVTM and CDR2 is ANQGSEA. The V end lost 6 bases, the J end lost 4 bases, and 13 bases lay between the germline ends. CDR3 coding DNA: TGCAGCGTAAGCCAAGACGTATACAATGAGCAGTTCTTC. As protein: CSVSQDVYNEQFF.

The chain combines TRBV7-9 with TRBJ2-1, with D perhaps matching TRBD2 (5 bases). Germline V gives CDR1 SEHNR, CDR2 FQNEAQ (reference sequence). This CDR3 has 14 amino acids. V dropped 10 bases and J dropped 0 bases, with 13 bases sitting between them. For the CDR3, the DNA is TGTGCCATCCCACTTGGGAGCTCCTACAATGAGCAGTTCTTC. It is translated as CAIPLGSSYNEQFF. The variable domain in full, with the rest retrieved from reference TRBV7-9 and TRBJ2-1, is DTGVSQNPRHKITKRGQNVTFRCDPISEHNRLYWYRQTLGQGPEFLTYFQNEAQLEKSRLLSDRFSAERPKGSFSTLEIQRTEQGDSAMYLCAIPLGSSYNEQFFGPGTRLTVL.

The rearrangement uses TRBV4-2 and TRBJ2-1, with a tentative D call TRBD2 (5 bases). The CDR3 extends over 14 amino acids. V lost 1 base to trimming and J lost 2 bases, with 6 bases between them. CDR1 and CDR2 from the germline V gene are LGHNA and YNFKEQ. Here the CDR3 reads CASSQGGAYNEQFF. CDR3 coding DNA: TGTGCCAGCAGCCAAGGGGGAGCCTACAATGAGCAGTTCTTC.

This clone was recorded a few times. The chain couples TRBV9 to TRBJ1-2; 7 bases are shared with TRBD1. This CDR3 spans 15 amino acids. Germline CDR1 reads SGDLS; CDR2 reads YYNGEE. Trimming removed 4 bases from V and 4 bases from J; junction bases left unmatched: 10. For the CDR3, the DNA is TGTGCCAGCAGCCCAGATGGGACAGTCCCCTATGGCTACACCTTC. Encoded protein: CASSPDGTVPYGYTF.

This clone was observed once. The chain employs TRBV18 and TRBJ2-5; 9 bases fit TRBD1. In germline, CDR1 is KGHSH, CDR2 LQKENI. With 6 bases clipped from V and 4 bases from J, the junction kept 6 bases outside the gene matches. The CDR3 loop spans 14 amino acids. The CDR3 loop reads CASSPDRGAETQYF. The CDR3 nucleotides read TGTGCCAGCTCGCCTGACAGGGGGGCAGAGACCCAGTACTTC.

The chain recombines TRBV30 with TRBJ2-3; TRBD1 agrees at 7 bases. This CDR3 has 14 amino acids. Germline CDR1 and CDR2: GTSNPN and SVGIG (reference sequence). V gave up 1 base and J gave up 2 bases; unmatched junction bases: 3. The DNA for the CDR3 is TGTGCCTGGAGTGCGGGACAGTACACAGATACGCAGTATTTT. Translation gives CAWSAGQYTDTQYF. Looking up the rest from reference TRBV30 and TRBJ2-3 gives the full variable domain: SQTIHQWPATLVQPVGSPLSLECTVEGTSNPNLYWYRQAAGRGLQLLFYSVGIGQISSEVPQNLSASRPQDRQFILSSKKLLLSDSGFYLCAWSAGQYTDTQYFGPGTRLTVL.

This clone was counted only a few times. The chain links TRBV4-3 to TRBJ2-1; 11 bases align to TRBD2. The germline gives CDR1 LGHNA, CDR2 YSLEER. With V trimmed by 5 bases and J by 4 bases, 7 bases remained unmatched. The CDR3 extends over 16 amino acids. CDR3 protein: CASSFDSGRGYNEQFF. The CDR3 nucleotides are TGCGCCAGCAGCTTCGATAGCGGGAGGGGTTACAATGAGCAGTTCTTC.

This chain uses TRBV30 with TRBJ2-3; D is perhaps TRBD1 (7 bases). Between the trimmed V and J ends, which lost 0 bases and 2 bases, there was a span of 18 bases. The CDR3 loop spans 17 amino acids. Germline V gives CDR1 GTSNPN, CDR2 SVGIG (reference sequence). The CDR3 sequence is CAWSVGVGGTATDTQYF. The CDR3 DNA follows: TGTGCCTGGAGTGTAGGGGTCGGCGGGACAGCCACAGATACGCAGTATTTT.

This clone was recorded a few times. The V and J genes are TRBV11-1 and TRBJ2-2; the D is unclear. V lost 0 bases and J lost 6, with 14 bases in between. This CDR3 is built from 16 residues. Germline CDR1 reads SGHAT; CDR2 reads FQDESV (reference sequence). CDR3 protein: CASSLAGPRYAGELFF. The CDR3, as DNA: TGTGCCAGCAGCTTAGCTGGTCCCCGGTATGCCGGGGAGCTGTTTTTT.

A single count supports this clone. The V and J genes are TRBV19 and TRBJ1-1; D is unresolved. Trimming left V 5 bases short and J 1 base short, with 8 bases between. The CDR3 is 13 residues long. The germline gives CDR1 LNHDA, CDR2 SQIVND (reference sequence). CDR3: CASSLNKNTEAFF. In DNA, the CDR3 is TGTGCCAGTAGTTTAAACAAGAACACTGAAGCTTTCTTT.

This clone has only a few counts. The chain carries TRBV7-9 and TRBJ2-2; no definite D call. The V end was cut by 0 bases, the J end by 0 bases, with 5 bases between. Germline CDR1 and CDR2: SEHNR and FQNEAQ (reference sequence). This CDR3 region has 15 residues. The CDR3 spells CASSLAMANTGELFF. The CDR3, as DNA: TGTGCCAGCAGCTTAGCAATGGCGAACACCGGGGAGCTGTTTTTT.

The rearrangement joins TRBV27 to TRBJ1-1, with no clear D. This CDR3 region has 15 residues. Trimming pared 0 bases from V and 1 base from J, leaving 9 bases between. Germline CDR1 reads MNHEY; CDR2 reads SMNVEV (reference sequence). The CDR3 here is CASSLSRTANTEAFF. CDR3 nucleotides: TGTGCCAGCAGTTTATCACGGACGGCGAACACTGAAGCTTTCTTT.

This sequence joins TRBV28 and TRBJ2-5; 10 bases match TRBD2. This CDR3 comprises 16 residues. Germline trimming cut 5 bases from V and 5 bases from J; bases unmatched to any gene: 11. Germline V gene data show CDR1 as MDHEN and CDR2 as SYDVKM. CDR3 amino acids: CASSNLPSGSWETQYF. The CDR3 bases are TGTGCCAGCAGTAACCTGCCTAGCGGGAGTTGGGAGACCCAGTACTTC.

The chain links TRBV5-1 to TRBJ2-5; weak D call: TRBD1 (6 bases). The CDR3 covers 13 residues. Per germline, CDR1 SGHRS and CDR2 YFSETQ. V lost 3 bases, J lost 5 bases, and 11 bases lay in between. In DNA, the CDR3 is TGCGCCAGCAGCTCCACAGGGATTGAGACCCAGTACTTC. The encoded protein is CASSSTGIETQYF.

The rearrangement links TRBV4-2 to TRBJ2-3; D not resolved. This CDR3 spans 17 amino acids. Germline CDR1 reads LGHNA; CDR2 reads YNFKEQ. V was pared by 4 bases and J by 2 bases, with 19 bases between. The CDR3 here is CASSPPLGRKVTDTQYF. The CDR3 nucleotides are TGTGCCAGCAGCCCTCCTCTTGGGCGGAAGGTCACAGATACGCAGTATTTT.

This clone has just a few counts. The chain joins TRBV10-3 to TRBJ2-5; weak D call: TRBD2 (6 bases). Germline values: CDR1 ENHRY, CDR2 SYGVKD. The V and J ends lost 6 bases and 1 base respectively, with 15 bases between them. The CDR3 sequence is 15 residues long. The CDR3 sequence: CAIRGGNIVQETQYF. The CDR3 coding sequence is TGTGCCATCAGGGGAGGAAACATCGTCCAAGAGACCCAGTACTTC.

The chain uses TRBV6-5 and TRBJ2-1; possibly TRBD1 for D (5 bases). Trimming took off 4 bases at V and 6 bases at J, with 7 bases between the two ends. CDR1 and CDR2 (germline): MNHEY, SVGAGI. The CDR3 totals 12 residues. CDR3 coding DNA: TGTGCCAGCAGTTTCAGGGTCAATGAGCAGTTCTTC. Translating gives CASSFRVNEQFF.